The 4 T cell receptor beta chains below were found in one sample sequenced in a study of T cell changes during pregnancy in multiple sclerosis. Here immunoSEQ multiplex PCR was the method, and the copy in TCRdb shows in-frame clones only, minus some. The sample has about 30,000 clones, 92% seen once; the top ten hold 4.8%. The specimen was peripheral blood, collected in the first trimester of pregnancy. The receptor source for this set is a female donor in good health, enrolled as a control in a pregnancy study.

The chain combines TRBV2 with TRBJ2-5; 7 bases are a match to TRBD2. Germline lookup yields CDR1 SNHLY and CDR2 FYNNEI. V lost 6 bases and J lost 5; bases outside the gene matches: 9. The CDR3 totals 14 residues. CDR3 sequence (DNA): TGTGCCAGCAGGGGAGGGTTTGCGAAGGAGACCCAGTACTTC. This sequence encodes CASRGGFAKETQYF. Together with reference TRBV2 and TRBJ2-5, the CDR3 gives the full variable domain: EPEVTQTPSHQVTQMGQEVILRCVPISNHLYFYWYRQILGQKVEFLVSFYNNEISEKSEIFDDQFSVERPDGSNFTLKIRSTKLEDSAMYFCASRGGFAKETQYFGPGTRLLVL.

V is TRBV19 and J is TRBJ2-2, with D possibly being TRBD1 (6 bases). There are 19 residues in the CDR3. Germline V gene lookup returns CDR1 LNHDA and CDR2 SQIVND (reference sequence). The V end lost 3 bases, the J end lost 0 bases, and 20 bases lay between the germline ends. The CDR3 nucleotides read TGTGCCAGTAGTATGTTTTGGACAGCTATTAAGCCGAACACCGGGGAGCTGTTTTTT. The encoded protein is CASSMFWTAIKPNTGELFF.

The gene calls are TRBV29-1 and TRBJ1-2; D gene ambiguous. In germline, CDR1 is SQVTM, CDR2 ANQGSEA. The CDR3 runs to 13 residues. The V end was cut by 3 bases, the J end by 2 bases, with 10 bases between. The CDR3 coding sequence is TGCAGCGTTGACGCGGGGATCAACTATGGCTACACCTTC. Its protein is CSVDAGINYGYTF.

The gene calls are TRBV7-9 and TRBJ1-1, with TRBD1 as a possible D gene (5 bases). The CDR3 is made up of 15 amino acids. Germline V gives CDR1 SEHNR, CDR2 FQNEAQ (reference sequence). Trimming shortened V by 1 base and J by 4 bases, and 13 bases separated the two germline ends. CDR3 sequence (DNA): TGTGCCAGCAGCTTAGGAAGGGGAAGGGGCACTGAAGCTTTCTTT. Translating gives CASSLGRGRGTEAFF.